This record covers a single T cell receptor beta chain. This clonotype came up many times. Its antigen remains unidentified. Nothing much larger sits one base from this clone, and base qualities are not available. V loses 4 bases, J loses 8 bases, and the germline ends lie 18 bases apart. From the germline V gene, CDR1 is SGHRS and CDR2 is YFSETQ. CDR3 length: 14 amino acids, cysteine to phenylalanine. The kept DNA is CDR3 alone, 42 bases in frame from the first base. This entry is derived from a study of T-cell reconstitution after alpha-beta-depleted transplantation in children (dated by TCRdb to 2016 to 2017). In the study overall: Using TCR repertoire profiling, the study followed T-cell immune reconstitution in a quantitative way in children after TCRalphabeta/CD19-depleted allogeneic hematopoietic cell transplantation.

Receptor amplification or capture employed PCR. The sequencing machine was an Illumina HiSeq 2500. To normalize quantification of the TCRbeta repertoire, the TCR libraries were built with molecular barcoding that relied on unique molecular identifiers. The public reads were run again by TCRdb, first through fastp at Q25 and then through MiXCR, and only productive beta chains were kept. Under each unique CDR3 protein, matching rows form one entry showing the most common genes and DNA. The sample table contains hundreds of thousands of distinct CDR3 sequences; only one count was recorded for 13% of them. The ten largest clones add up to 0.79% of the sample. Overall study outcomes, separate from this receptor: Over subsequent months, a decline in hyperexpanded clone frequencies was noted, and after one year, T-cell counts and TCRbeta diversity were mostly ascribed to newly produced T cells. The high TCRbeta diversity at day 60 in some patients was ascribed to recipient T cells and intrathymic progenitors that had survived conditioning. The apparently early recovery of alphabetaT-cell counts about two months after transplant reportedly depended on only several hundred rapidly expanded clones that came from non-depleted graft cells.

Reading the label with the study, this specimen's treatment or condition is: allogeneic hematopoietic cell transplantation with graft depleted of TCRalphabeta T cells and CD19 B cells. The transplant recipients were children given TCRalphabeta/CD19-depleted allogeneic hematopoietic cell grafts. Sequencing was performed on PBMCs, taken before TCRalphabeta/CD19-depleted stem cell transplant. The TCR sequence derives from a girl aged 2 to 10 with congenital amegakaryocytic thrombocytopenia, due to receive a stem cell transplant. The rearranged chain carries TRBV5-1 and TRBJ1-2, with the D gene uncertain. The sequenced DNA is TGCGCCAGCAGCATGCAGGACGGAGTGTTGGGCTACACCTTC. Its protein product is CASSMQDGVLGYTF.